This TCR beta chain was captured by sequencing in a study of T cells in Graves' hyperthyroidism and ophthalmopathy. Study details: Pretreatment peripheral blood was obtained at initial diagnosis.

RNA transcripts were the template for amplifying TCR beta CDR3 regions. First-round RT-PCR targeting the TCR CDR3 was performed with the HTBI primer set. Each CDR3 protein is one row after TCRdb ran MiXCR on the multiplex PCR reads. The table records roughly 400,000 distinct CDR3 sequences, about 14% of them present only once. This clonotype was recorded at least ten times. Its matching antigen is unknown. Germline CDR1 is LGHNT and CDR2 is FRNRAP. This CDR3 has 13 residues. The V and J ends lost 7 bases and 6 bases, in that order; junction bases with no gene match: 5. General study results and limits: Ophthalmopathy was separated from stable hyperthyroidism by a 13 V-J model. Ophthalmopathy, which appeared later, was predicted by the model a median approximately 6.7 months before onset.

The clonotype originates from a man in his fifties with Graves' ophthalmopathy. The rearrangement uses TRBV12-5 and TRBJ2-1; the match to TRBD2 covers 8 bases. The sequencing input was blood. In nucleotides, the CDR3 is TGTGCTAGTGACTTGGCGGGAGGCAATGAGCAGTTCTTC. This sequence encodes CASDLAGGNEQFF.